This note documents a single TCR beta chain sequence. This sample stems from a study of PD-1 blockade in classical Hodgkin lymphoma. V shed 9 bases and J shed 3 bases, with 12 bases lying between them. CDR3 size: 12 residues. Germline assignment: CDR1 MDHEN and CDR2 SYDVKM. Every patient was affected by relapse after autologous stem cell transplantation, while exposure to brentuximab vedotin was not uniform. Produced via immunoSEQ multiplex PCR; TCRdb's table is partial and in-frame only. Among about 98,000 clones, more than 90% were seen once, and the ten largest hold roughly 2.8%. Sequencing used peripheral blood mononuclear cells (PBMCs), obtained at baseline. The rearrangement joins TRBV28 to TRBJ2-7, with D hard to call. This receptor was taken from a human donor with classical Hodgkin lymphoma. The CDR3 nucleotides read TGTGCCAGTCGAGTAGGGCGCTACGAGCAGTACTTC. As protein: CASRVGRYEQYF.